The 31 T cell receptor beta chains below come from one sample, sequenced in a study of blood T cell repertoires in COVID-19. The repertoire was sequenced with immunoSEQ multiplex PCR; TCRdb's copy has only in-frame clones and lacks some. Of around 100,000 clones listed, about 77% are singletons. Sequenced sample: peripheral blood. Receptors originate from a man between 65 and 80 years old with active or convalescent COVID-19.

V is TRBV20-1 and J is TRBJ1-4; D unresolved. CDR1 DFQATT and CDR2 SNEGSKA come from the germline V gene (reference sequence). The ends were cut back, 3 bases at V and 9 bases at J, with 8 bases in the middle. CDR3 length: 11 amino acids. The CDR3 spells CSASVRKKLFF. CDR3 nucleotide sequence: TGCAGTGCTAGTGTCAGAAAAAAACTGTTTTTT.

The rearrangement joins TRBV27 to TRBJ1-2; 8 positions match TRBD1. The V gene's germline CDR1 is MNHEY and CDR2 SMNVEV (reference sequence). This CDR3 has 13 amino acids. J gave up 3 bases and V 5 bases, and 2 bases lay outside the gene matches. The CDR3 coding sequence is TGTGCCAGCAGTGGACAGGGTCACTATGGCTACACCTTC. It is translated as CASSGQGHYGYTF.

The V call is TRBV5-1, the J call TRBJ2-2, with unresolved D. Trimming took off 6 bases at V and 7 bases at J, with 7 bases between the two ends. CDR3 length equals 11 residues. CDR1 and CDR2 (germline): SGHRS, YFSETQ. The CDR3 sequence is CASIAGGELFF. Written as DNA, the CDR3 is TGCGCCAGCATAGCCGGCGGGGAGCTGTTTTTT. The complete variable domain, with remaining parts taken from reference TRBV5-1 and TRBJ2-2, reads KAGVTQTPRYLIKTRGQQVTLSCSPISGHRSVSWYQQTPGQGLQFLFEYFSETQRNKGNFPGRFSGRQFSNSRSEMNVSTLELGDSALYLCASIAGGELFFGEGSRLTVL.

CDR3 sequence (DNA): TGTGCCAGCAGCTTAGCGGGGGACACTAGCACAGATACGCAGTATTTT. Translation: CASSLAGDTSTDTQYF. The chain uses TRBV11-1 and TRBJ2-3, with D perhaps TRBD1 (6 bases). Per the germline V gene, CDR1 is SGHAT and CDR2 is FQDESV (reference sequence). CDR3 length: 16 residues. V lost 0 bases and J lost 0, with 10 bases in between.

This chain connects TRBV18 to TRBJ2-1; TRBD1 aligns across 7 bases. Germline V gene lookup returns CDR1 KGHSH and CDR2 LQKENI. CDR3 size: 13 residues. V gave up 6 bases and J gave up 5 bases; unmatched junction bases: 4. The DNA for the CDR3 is TGTGCCAGCTCCGCGGACAGGCACAATGAGCAGTTCTTC. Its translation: CASSADRHNEQFF.

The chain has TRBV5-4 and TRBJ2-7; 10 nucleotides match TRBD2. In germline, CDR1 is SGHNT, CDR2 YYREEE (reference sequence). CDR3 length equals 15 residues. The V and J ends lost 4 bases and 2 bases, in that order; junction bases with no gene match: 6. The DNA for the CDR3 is TGTGCCAGCAGCACCGGGACTAGCGAGCCCTACGAGCAGTACTTC. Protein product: CASSTGTSEPYEQYF. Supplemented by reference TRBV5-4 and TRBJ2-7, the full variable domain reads ETGVTQSPTHLIKTRGQQVTLRCSSQSGHNTVSWYQQALGQGPQFIFQYYREEENGRGNFPPRFSGLQFPNYSSELNVNALELDDSALYLCASSTGTSEPYEQYFGPGTRLTVT.

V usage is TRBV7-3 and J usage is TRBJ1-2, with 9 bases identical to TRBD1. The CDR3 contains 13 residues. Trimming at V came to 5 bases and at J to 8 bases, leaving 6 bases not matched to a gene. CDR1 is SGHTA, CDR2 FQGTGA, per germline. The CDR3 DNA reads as TGTGCCAGCAGCCCGGACAGGGGAGGAGGCTACACCTTC. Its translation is CASSPDRGGGYTF. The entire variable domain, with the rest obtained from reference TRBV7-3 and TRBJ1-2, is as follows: GAGVSQTPSNKVTEKGKYVELRCDPISGHTALYWYRQSLGQGPEFLIYFQGTGAADDSGLPNDRFFAVRPEGSVSTLKIQRTERGDSAVYLCASSPDRGGGYTFGSGTRLTVV.

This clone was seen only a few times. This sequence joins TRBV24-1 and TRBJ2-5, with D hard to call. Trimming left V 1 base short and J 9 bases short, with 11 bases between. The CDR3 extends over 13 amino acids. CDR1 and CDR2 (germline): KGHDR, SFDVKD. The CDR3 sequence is CATSDFELQAQYF. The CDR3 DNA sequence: TGTGCCACCAGTGATTTTGAGCTTCAAGCCCAGTACTTC.

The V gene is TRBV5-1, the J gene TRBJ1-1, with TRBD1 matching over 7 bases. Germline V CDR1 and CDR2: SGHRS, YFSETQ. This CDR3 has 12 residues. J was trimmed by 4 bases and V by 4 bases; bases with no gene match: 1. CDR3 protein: CASSAGGTEAFF. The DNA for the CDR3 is TGCGCCAGCAGCGCAGGGGGCACTGAAGCTTTCTTT.

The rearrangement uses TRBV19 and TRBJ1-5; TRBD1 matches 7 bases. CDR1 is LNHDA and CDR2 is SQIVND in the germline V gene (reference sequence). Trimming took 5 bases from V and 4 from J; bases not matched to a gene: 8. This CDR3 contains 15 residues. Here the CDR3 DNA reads TGTGCCAGTAGTGTCGACAGGGTAGGGAATCAGCCCCAGCATTTT. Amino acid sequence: CASSVDRVGNQPQHF.

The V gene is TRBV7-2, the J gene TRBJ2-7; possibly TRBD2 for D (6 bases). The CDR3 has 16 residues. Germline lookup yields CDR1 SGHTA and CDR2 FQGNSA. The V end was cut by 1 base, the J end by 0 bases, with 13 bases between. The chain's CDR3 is CASSLGGGPPSYEQYF. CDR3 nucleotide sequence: TGTGCCAGCAGCTTAGGGGGAGGACCCCCCTCCTACGAGCAGTACTTC.

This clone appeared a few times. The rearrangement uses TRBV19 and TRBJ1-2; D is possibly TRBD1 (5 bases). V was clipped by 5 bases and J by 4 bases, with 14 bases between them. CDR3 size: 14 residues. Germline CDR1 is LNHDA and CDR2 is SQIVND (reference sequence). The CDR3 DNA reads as TGTGCCAGTAGTCTGGGAGGGGCCACCTATGGCTACACCTTC. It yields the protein CASSLGGATYGYTF.

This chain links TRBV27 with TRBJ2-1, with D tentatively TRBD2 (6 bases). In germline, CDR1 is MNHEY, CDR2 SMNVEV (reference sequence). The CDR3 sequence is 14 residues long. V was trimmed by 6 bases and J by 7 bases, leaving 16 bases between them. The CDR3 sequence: CASSLLPAGNEQFF. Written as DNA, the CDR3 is TGTGCCAGCAGCCTCCTCCCGGCGGGAAATGAGCAGTTCTTC.

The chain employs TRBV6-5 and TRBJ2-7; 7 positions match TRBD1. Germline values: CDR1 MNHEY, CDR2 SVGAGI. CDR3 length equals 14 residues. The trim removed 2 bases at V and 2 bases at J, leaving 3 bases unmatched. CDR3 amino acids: CASSYRDRAYEQYF. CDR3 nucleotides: TGTGCCAGCAGTTACCGGGACAGAGCCTACGAGCAGTACTTC.

CDR3 coding DNA: TGTGCCAGCAGTAAAGGGGTTTCGACCGGGGAGCTGTTTTTT. This codes for CASSKGVSTGELFF. The chain carries TRBV7-6 and TRBJ2-2; tentative D call: TRBD1 (5 bases). There are 14 residues in the CDR3. Germline V gives CDR1 SGHVS, CDR2 FNYEAQ. Trimming took 6 bases from V and 5 from J, leaving 13 bases between them. Variable domain in full (rest from reference TRBV7-6 and TRBJ2-2): GAGVSQSPRYKVTKRGQDVALRCDPISGHVSLYWYRQALGQGPEFLTYFNYEAQQDKSGLPNDRFSAERPEGSISTLTIQRTEQRDSAMYRCASSKGVSTGELFFGEGSRLTVL.

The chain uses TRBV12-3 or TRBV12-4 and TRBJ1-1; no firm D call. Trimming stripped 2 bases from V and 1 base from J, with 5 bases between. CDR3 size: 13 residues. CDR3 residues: CASSLSWNTEAFF. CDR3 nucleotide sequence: TGTGCCAGCAGTTTATCCTGGAACACTGAAGCTTTCTTT.

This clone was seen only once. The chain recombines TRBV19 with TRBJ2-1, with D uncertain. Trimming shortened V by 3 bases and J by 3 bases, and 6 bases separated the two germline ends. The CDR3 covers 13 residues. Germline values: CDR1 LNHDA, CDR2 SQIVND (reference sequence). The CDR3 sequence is CASSISLYNEQFF. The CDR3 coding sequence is TGTGCCAGTAGTATTTCACTCTACAATGAGCAGTTCTTC.

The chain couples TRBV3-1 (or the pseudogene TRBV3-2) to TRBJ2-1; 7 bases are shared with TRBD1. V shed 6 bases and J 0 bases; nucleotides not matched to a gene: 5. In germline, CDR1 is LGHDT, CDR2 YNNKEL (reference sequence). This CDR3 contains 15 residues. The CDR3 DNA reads TGTGCCAGCAGTAACGAGGGGGCCTCCTACAATGAGCAGTTCTTC. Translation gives CASSNEGASYNEQFF.

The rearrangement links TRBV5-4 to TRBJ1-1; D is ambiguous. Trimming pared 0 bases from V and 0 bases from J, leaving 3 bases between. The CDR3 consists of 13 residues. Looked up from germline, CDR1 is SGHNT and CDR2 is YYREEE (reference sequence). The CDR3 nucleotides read TGTGCCAGCAGCTTGGACATGAACACTGAAGCTTTCTTT. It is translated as CASSLDMNTEAFF. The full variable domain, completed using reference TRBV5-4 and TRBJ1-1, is ETGVTQSPTHLIKTRGQQVTLRCSSQSGHNTVSWYQQALGQGPQFIFQYYREEENGRGNFPPRFSGLQFPNYSSELNVNALELDDSALYLCASSLDMNTEAFFGQGTRLTVV.

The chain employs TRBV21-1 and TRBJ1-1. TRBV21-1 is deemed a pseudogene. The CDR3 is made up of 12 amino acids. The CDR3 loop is CASASRGTEAFF. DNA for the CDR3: TGTGCCAGCGCGAGTAGAGGAACTGAAGCTTTCTTT.

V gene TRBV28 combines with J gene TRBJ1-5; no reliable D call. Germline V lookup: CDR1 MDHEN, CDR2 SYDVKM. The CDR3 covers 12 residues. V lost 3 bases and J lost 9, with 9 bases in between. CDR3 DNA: TGTGCCAGCAGTTTCCCCGTTCTGCCCCAGCATTTT. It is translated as CASSFPVLPQHF.

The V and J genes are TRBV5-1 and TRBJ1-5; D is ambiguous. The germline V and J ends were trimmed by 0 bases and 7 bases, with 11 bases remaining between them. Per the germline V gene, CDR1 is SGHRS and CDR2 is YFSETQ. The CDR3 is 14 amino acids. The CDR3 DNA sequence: TGCGCCAGCAGCTTGGCGGGGAATGGGCAGCCCCAGCATTTT. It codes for CASSLAGNGQPQHF.

The CDR3 sequence: CAWSVQGSLSSPLHF. As DNA, the CDR3 is TGTGCCTGGAGTGTACAGGGCAGTTTGAGTTCACCCCTCCACTTT. The chain links TRBV30 to TRBJ1-6; tentative D call: TRBD1 (6 bases). From germline, CDR1 is GTSNPN and CDR2 SVGIG (reference sequence). The CDR3 has 15 residues. Trimming took off 0 bases at V and 9 bases at J, with 15 bases between the two ends.

CDR3 DNA: TGTGCCAGCTCGCTCGACAGCAATTCACCCCTCCACTTT. Residues: CASSLDSNSPLHF. The rearrangement uses TRBV18 and TRBJ1-6; a weak D match, TRBD1 (5 bases). The CDR3 consists of 13 residues. Germline CDR1 reads KGHSH; CDR2 reads LQKENI. Trimming stripped 6 bases from V and 7 bases from J, with 10 bases between. The variable domain in full, with the rest retrieved from reference TRBV18 and TRBJ1-6, is NAGVMQNPRHLVRRRGQEARLRCSPMKGHSHVYWYRQLPEEGLKFMVYLQKENIIDESGMPKERFSAEFPKEGPSILRIQQVVRGDSAAYFCASSLDSNSPLHFGNGTRLTVT.

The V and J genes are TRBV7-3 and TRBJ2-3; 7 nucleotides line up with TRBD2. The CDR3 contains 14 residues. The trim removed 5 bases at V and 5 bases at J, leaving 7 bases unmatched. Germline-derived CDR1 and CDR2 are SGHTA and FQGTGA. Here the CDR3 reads CASSNGLVGDTQYF. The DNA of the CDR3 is TGTGCCAGCAGCAACGGACTAGTCGGAGATACGCAGTATTTT.

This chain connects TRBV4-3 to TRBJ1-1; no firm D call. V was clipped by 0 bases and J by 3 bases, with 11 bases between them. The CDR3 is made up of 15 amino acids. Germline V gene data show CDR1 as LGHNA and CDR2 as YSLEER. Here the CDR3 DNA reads TGCGCCAGCAGCCAAGATCGGGGATGGGACACTGAAGCTTTCTTT. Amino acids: CASSQDRGWDTEAFF.

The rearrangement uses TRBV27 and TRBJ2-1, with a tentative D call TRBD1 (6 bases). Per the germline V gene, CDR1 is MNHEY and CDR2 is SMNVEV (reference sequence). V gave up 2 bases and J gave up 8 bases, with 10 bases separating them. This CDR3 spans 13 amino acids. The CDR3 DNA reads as TGTGCCAGCAGTTTACACAGGGTAGATGAGCAGTTCTTC. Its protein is CASSLHRVDEQFF.

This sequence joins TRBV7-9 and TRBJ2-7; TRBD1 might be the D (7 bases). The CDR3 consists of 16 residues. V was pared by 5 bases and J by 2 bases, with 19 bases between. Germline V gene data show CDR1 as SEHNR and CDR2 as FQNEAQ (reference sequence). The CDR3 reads CASSPSRTGGPYEQYF. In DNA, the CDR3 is TGTGCCAGCAGCCCTAGCCGGACAGGAGGGCCCTACGAGCAGTACTTC.

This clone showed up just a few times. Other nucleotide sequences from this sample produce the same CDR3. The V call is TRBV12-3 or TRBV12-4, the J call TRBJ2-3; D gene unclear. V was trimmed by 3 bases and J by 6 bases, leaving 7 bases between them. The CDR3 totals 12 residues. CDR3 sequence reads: CASSFYGDTQYF. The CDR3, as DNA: TGTGCCAGCAGTTTCTACGGGGATACGCAGTATTTT.

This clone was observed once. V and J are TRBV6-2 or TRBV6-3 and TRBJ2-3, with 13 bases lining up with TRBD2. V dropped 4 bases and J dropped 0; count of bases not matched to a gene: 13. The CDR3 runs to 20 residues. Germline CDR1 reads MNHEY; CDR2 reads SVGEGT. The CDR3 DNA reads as TGTGCCAGCAGTTTCAGACTAGCGGGAGGCCTAAGGCAGAGCACAGATACGCAGTATTTT. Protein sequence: CASSFRLAGGLRQSTDTQYF.

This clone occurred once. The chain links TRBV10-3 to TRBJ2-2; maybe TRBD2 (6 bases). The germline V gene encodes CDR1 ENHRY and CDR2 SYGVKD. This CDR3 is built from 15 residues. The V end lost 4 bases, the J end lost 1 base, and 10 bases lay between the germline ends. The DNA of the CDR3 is TGTGCCATCAGTGGGGGGACTTGGAACACCGGGGAGCTGTTTTTT. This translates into CAISGGTWNTGELFF.